This T cell receptor beta chain is from a study of T cells in Graves' hyperthyroidism and ophthalmopathy. Worth noting for this clonotype: Its antigen remains unknown.

The TCR beta CDR3 regions underwent amplification using RNA transcripts as the source. The HTBI set primed first-round TCR CDR3 RT-PCR. TCRdb re-derived calls from the multiplex PCR reads in MiXCR, one entry per CDR3 protein. The sample includes fewer than 650,000 distinct CDR3 sequences, over 35% of them seen just once. Researchers barred patients who had uncontrolled infection, other autoimmune disease, pregnancy or lactation. Diagnoses used clinical symptoms, serum thyroxine and TRAb, thyroid ultrasound and orbital computed tomography. General observations from the study: Progression to ophthalmopathy was predicted a median of roughly seven months early. Among clonotypes expanded in thyroid above 0.001, most were also found in blood.

The receptor was isolated from an adult woman with Graves' disease, either hyperthyroidism or ophthalmopathy (not recorded which). Sample: peripheral blood or thyroid tissue (not recorded which).

The CDR3 protein is CASHKRGPGELFF. The CDR3 nucleotides are TGTGCCAGCCATAAGAGGGGGCCCGGGGAGCTGTTTTTT. This sequence joins TRBV7-8 and TRBJ2-2, with TRBD1 matching 7 bases. Germline V gene sequence: CDR1 SGHVS, CDR2 FQNEAQ. The CDR3 extends over 13 amino acids. V was clipped by 8 bases and J by 6 bases; unmatched bases: 6.